The 22 T cell receptor beta chains below were found in one sample sequenced in a study of blood T cells in healthy people across ages. PCR was performed a second time for about 7 to 11 cycles using a sample-barcoded 5' primer and a J-beta primer mix. TCRdb ran MiXCR on the 5' RACE reads and lists one entry per CDR3 protein. The table includes about 1.1 million distinct CDR3 sequences, approximately 38% detected once. Sequenced sample: blood. The receptors derive from a young man in good health.

The J gene is TRBJ1-1, the V gene TRBV5-6, with unresolved D. Germline CDR1 SGHDT, CDR2 YYEEEE. The CDR3 totals 13 residues. Trimming took off 0 bases at V and 4 bases at J, with 7 bases between the two ends. The CDR3 here is CASSLEEFTEAFF. The DNA for the CDR3 is TGTGCCAGCAGCTTGGAGGAGTTCACTGAAGCTTTCTTT. Based on the CDR3 plus reference TRBV5-6 and TRBJ1-1, the full variable domain is DAGVTQSPTHLIKTRGQQVTLRCSPKSGHDTVSWYQQALGQGPQFIFQYYEEEERQRGNFPDRFSGHQFPNYSSELNVNALLLGDSALYLCASSLEEFTEAFFGQGTRLTVV.

On this clonotype: This may arise from a read error, as a much more abundant clone is one base away. The chain employs TRBV7-2 and TRBJ2-5; D gene ambiguous. Germline lookup yields CDR1 SGHTA and CDR2 FQGNSA. Trimming removed 2 bases at V and 5 bases at J, with 3 bases between. This CDR3 region has 11 residues. CDR3 DNA: TGTGCCAGCAGCTTATGTGAGACCCAGTACTTC. Its translation: CASSLCETQYF.

The genes are TRBV27 and TRBJ1-2; D might be TRBD1 (6 bases). CDR1 and CDR2 from the germline V gene are MNHEY and SMNVEV (reference sequence). Trimming stripped 3 bases from V and 7 bases from J, with 12 bases between. CDR3 length equals 13 residues. This CDR3 is CASSFTQGSGYTF. In DNA, the CDR3 is TGTGCCAGCAGTTTCACTCAGGGGTCTGGCTACACCTTC.

The chain carries TRBV5-1 and TRBJ1-2, with 7 bases lining up with TRBD1. V lost 2 bases and J lost 6; bases outside the gene matches: 7. The CDR3 is 14 amino acids. CDR1 is SGHRS and CDR2 is YFSETQ in the germline V gene. CDR3 sequence (DNA): TGCGCCAGCAGCTTAACTGACAGGGAAGATGGCTACACCTTC. Amino acid sequence: CASSLTDREDGYTF.

This clonotype has more than one count but fewer than ten. The gene calls are TRBV4-3 and TRBJ1-1; possible D gene TRBD1, 5 bases. Trimming cost V 0 bases and J 3 bases, with 14 bases left between them. This CDR3 contains 16 residues. CDR1 and CDR2 (germline): LGHNA, YSLEER. This CDR3 is CASSQDTEQVYTEAFF. For the CDR3, the DNA is TGCGCCAGCAGCCAAGATACAGAACAGGTGTACACTGAAGCTTTCTTT.

The count of this clonotype is one. This chain uses TRBV7-2 with TRBJ1-6; perhaps TRBD1 as D (6 bases). Germline lookup yields CDR1 SGHTA and CDR2 FQGNSA. Trimming took 3 bases from V and 6 from J, leaving 15 bases between them. The CDR3 is 16 amino acids. Written as DNA, the CDR3 is TGTGCCAGCAGCTTGGAAAGGACAGACAGTAATTCACCCCTCCACTTT. This codes for CASSLERTDSNSPLHF.

The chain couples TRBV29-1 to TRBJ2-5; 11 bases match TRBD2. J gave up 11 bases and V 5 bases, and 10 bases lay outside the gene matches. The V gene's germline CDR1 is SQVTM and CDR2 ANQGSEA. This CDR3 contains 13 residues. In DNA form, the CDR3 reads TGCAGCGTTCTAGCGGGGGGACGCAATGAGCAGTACTTC. It codes for CSVLAGGRNEQYF.

This clonotype has more than one count but fewer than ten. The chain couples TRBV6-5 to TRBJ1-1; no clear D. V was trimmed by 6 bases and J by 0 bases, leaving 17 bases between them. CDR3 size: 16 residues. Germline V gene lookup returns CDR1 MNHEY and CDR2 SVGAGI. CDR3 in DNA: TGTGCCAGCAGCATCGGACCCCACGGGGTGAACACTGAAGCTTTCTTT. It specifies CASSIGPHGVNTEAFF.

V is TRBV9 and J is TRBJ1-1; tentatively, D is TRBD1 (5 bases). CDR3 length equals 15 residues. CDR1 is SGDLS and CDR2 is YYNGEE in the germline V gene. The V and J ends lost 4 bases and 0 bases respectively, with 13 bases between them. For the CDR3, the DNA is TGTGCCAGCAGCCCCGCCGGGACTATGAACACTGAAGCTTTCTTT. Amino acids: CASSPAGTMNTEAFF.

The chain uses TRBV7-2 and TRBJ1-1; D gene uncertain. V lost 1 base to trimming and J lost 1 base, with 7 bases between them. This CDR3 contains 14 residues. Germline CDR1 and CDR2: SGHTA and FQGNSA. The chain's CDR3 is CASSLEVRNTEAFF. The CDR3 DNA sequence: TGTGCCAGCAGCTTAGAAGTCAGGAACACTGAAGCTTTCTTT.

J is TRBJ2-3 and V is TRBV12-3 or TRBV12-4, with 9 bases lining up with TRBD2. The J segment lost 2 bases and the V segment lost 6 bases, leaving 9 bases of the junction unmatched. The CDR3 has 16 amino acids. The CDR3 nucleotides are TGTGCCAGCAGCCCCAGGCGGGGGGGAACCACAGATACGCAGTATTTT. It specifies CASSPRRGGTTDTQYF.

This clonotype was detected only once. The chain carries TRBV27 and TRBJ2-1; D unresolved. Germline-derived CDR1 and CDR2 are MNHEY and SMNVEV (reference sequence). The CDR3 runs to 12 residues. V was cut by 2 bases and J by 6 bases, with 5 bases left in between. CDR3 residues: CASSLGCNEQFF. In nucleotides, the CDR3 is TGTGCCAGCAGTTTAGGCTGCAATGAGCAGTTCTTC.

The chain combines TRBV7-8 with TRBJ2-1; TRBD2 agrees at 10 bases. The DNA end is more similar to TRBJ2-7, so the J call may be wrong. CDR3 length: 19 residues. Per germline, CDR1 SGHVS and CDR2 FQNEAQ. The CDR3 sequence: CASSPRASGGLIIYNEQYF. Written as DNA, the CDR3 is TGTGCCAGCAGCCCCCGGGCTAGCGGGGGCCTAATTATTTACAATGAGCAGTACTTC.

This clonotype showed up just a few times. The chain uses TRBV12-3 or TRBV12-4 and TRBJ2-3; 11 nucleotides line up with TRBD2. This CDR3 is 16 amino acids long. V trimming: 5 bases; J trimming: 1 base; junction bases outside the gene matches: 5. CDR3 bases: TGTGCCAGCAGTAAACTACTAGCGGGGGGCACAGATACGCAGTATTTT. It encodes CASSKLLAGGTDTQYF.

V is TRBV30 and J is TRBJ1-4; 7 nucleotides agree with TRBD1. This CDR3 is built from 14 residues. Trimming removed 4 bases from V and 3 bases from J; junction bases left unmatched: 5. Looked up from germline, CDR1 is GTSNPN and CDR2 is SVGIG (reference sequence). The CDR3 region has the DNA TGTGCCTGGACCCCGGGACAGTCTAATGAAAAACTGTTTTTT. Translating gives CAWTPGQSNEKLFF.

The chain carries TRBV28 and TRBJ1-1; possibly TRBD1 for D (5 bases). V lost 8 bases to trimming and J lost 5 bases, with 12 bases between them. The CDR3 spans 12 residues. Germline V CDR1 and CDR2: MDHEN, SYDVKM. Written as DNA, the CDR3 is TGTGCCAGCTCTACGGGGGAGACTGAAGCTTTCTTT. Protein product: CASSTGETEAFF.

CDR3 protein: CASTWGAGEQFF. DNA of the CDR3: TGTGCCAGCACCTGGGGGGCGGGTGAGCAGTTCTTC. The chain has TRBV6-1 and TRBJ2-1, with D perhaps assigned TRBD1 or TRBD2 (6 bases each). Germline V gives CDR1 MNHNS, CDR2 SASEGT. Trimming pared 7 bases from V and 9 bases from J, leaving 13 bases between. The CDR3 loop spans 12 amino acids.

The V call is TRBV7-3, the J call TRBJ2-1, with TRBD1 identical over 7 bases. Losses at the gene ends were 5 bases for V and 8 bases for J; bases not matched to a gene: 9. The germline gives CDR1 SGHTA, CDR2 FQGTGA. The CDR3 consists of 14 residues. This CDR3 reads CASSLAQGRDEQFF. CDR3 nucleotides: TGTGCCAGCAGCCTGGCACAGGGGAGAGATGAGCAGTTCTTC.

As for this clonotype: One end of the junction does not line up with germline, which may come from a read error. The chain recombines TRBV4-1 with TRBJ1-1, with D unclear. The CDR3 is made up of 16 amino acids. Germline-derived CDR1 and CDR2 are MGHRA and YSYEKL. This chain's CDR3 is CASIQPDGRLNTEAFF. In DNA form, the CDR3 reads TGCGCCAGCATCCAACCCGATGGACGTCTGAACACTGAAGCTTTCTTT.

The gene calls are TRBV5-1 and TRBJ2-7; tentatively, D is TRBD2 (6 bases). Trimming pared 0 bases from V and 6 bases from J, leaving 16 bases between. This CDR3 region has 15 residues. The germline CDR1 and CDR2 sequences are SGHRS and YFSETQ. The CDR3 nucleotides read TGCGCCAGCAGCTTGGCCGTAGATTTGGGAGGCGAGCAGTACTTC. Translated, it gives CASSLAVDLGGEQYF.

This clonotype has just a few counts. The chain carries TRBV9 and TRBJ2-3; no firm D call. Trimming cost V 5 bases and J 5 bases, with 15 bases left between them. Germline lookup yields CDR1 SGDLS and CDR2 YYNGEE. The CDR3 extends over 14 amino acids. The chain's CDR3 is CASSRLGVKDTQYF. The CDR3, as DNA: TGTGCCAGCAGTCGACTGGGCGTGAAAGATACGCAGTATTTT.

This clonotype has only a few counts. The rearrangement uses TRBV6-5 and TRBJ2-3, with 7 bases that match TRBD1. This CDR3 is built from 14 residues. CDR1 and CDR2 from the germline V gene are MNHEY and SVGAGI. J lost 1 base, V lost 6 bases, and 4 bases had no gene match. The CDR3, as DNA: TGTGCCAGCAGACTCGACAGGGGCACAGATACGCAGTATTTT. Translated, it gives CASRLDRGTDTQYF.